These 10 T cell receptor beta chains share one sample of origin, sequenced in a study of blood T cell repertoires in COVID-19. The assay was immunoSEQ multiplex PCR, and TCRdb's table has in-frame clones only and misses some. The table includes about 120,000 clones, around four fifths detected once. The sample was peripheral blood. The receptors were gathered from a human donor in a cohort sampled during active COVID-19.

The chain is built from TRBV6-6 and TRBJ1-3; D is unclear. Germline V gene lookup returns CDR1 MNHNY and CDR2 SVGAGI (reference sequence). This CDR3 contains 12 residues. Trimming removed 5 bases from V and 4 bases from J, with 6 bases in between. For the CDR3, the DNA is TGTGCCAGCAGTCCCTCCGGAAACACCATATATTTT. Translated: CASSPSGNTIYF.

The V and J genes are TRBV5-8 and TRBJ2-3; 8 positions match TRBD1. Germline lookup yields CDR1 SGHTS and CDR2 YDEGEE. The CDR3 has 15 residues. The trim removed 4 bases at V and 2 bases at J, leaving 6 bases unmatched. The CDR3 DNA reads as TGTGCCAGCAGCCGGCCGGGACAGGACACAGATACGCAGTATTTT. This codes for CASSRPGQDTDTQYF.

The chain employs TRBV2 and TRBJ2-7; the D gene is possibly TRBD1 (5 bases). From germline, CDR1 is SNHLY and CDR2 FYNNEI. CDR3 length equals 15 residues. Trimming stripped 4 bases from V and 1 base from J, with 14 bases between. CDR3 DNA: TGTGCCAGCAGTGGAGCTGGCAGGGCTTCCTACGAGCAGTACTTC. Protein sequence: CASSGAGRASYEQYF.

This clone occurred once. The rearrangement joins TRBV9 to TRBJ1-4; D is possibly TRBD1 (6 bases). The CDR3 totals 18 residues. Germline-derived CDR1 and CDR2 are SGDLS and YYNGEE. The germline V and J ends were trimmed by 0 bases and 0 bases, with 15 bases remaining between them. In nucleotides, the CDR3 is TGTGCCAGCAGCGTAGCGGGCACAGGGTTTGCAACTAATGAAAAACTGTTTTTT. Translated, it gives CASSVAGTGFATNEKLFF.

V is TRBV19 and J is TRBJ1-1; D not certain. V lost 4 bases and J lost 1, with 7 bases in between. Germline assignment: CDR1 LNHDA and CDR2 SQIVND (reference sequence). The CDR3 is 13 residues long. Here the CDR3 reads CASSKQRNTEAFF. CDR3 sequence (DNA): TGTGCCAGTAGTAAACAGAGGAACACTGAAGCTTTCTTT. The variable domain in full, with the rest retrieved from reference TRBV19 and TRBJ1-1, is DGGITQSPKYLFRKEGQNVTLSCEQNLNHDAMYWYRQDPGQGLRLIYYSQIVNDFQKGDIAEGYSVSREKKESFPLTVTSAQKNPTAFYLCASSKQRNTEAFFGQGTRLTVV.

This rearrangement joins TRBV2 to TRBJ2-1; the match to TRBD1 covers 9 bases. Trimming cost V 7 bases and J 5 bases; bases outside gene matches: 12. CDR1 is SNHLY, CDR2 FYNNEI, per germline. The CDR3 runs 16 residues. The DNA for the CDR3 is TGTGCCAGCAAAAAGGGTCTCGGGACAGGGAACAATGAGCAGTTCTTC. Translation: CASKKGLGTGNNEQFF. The whole variable domain, filled in from reference TRBV2 and TRBJ2-1, reads EPEVTQTPSHQVTQMGQEVILRCVPISNHLYFYWYRQILGQKVEFLVSFYNNEISEKSEIFDDQFSVERPDGSNFTLKIRSTKLEDSAMYFCASKKGLGTGNNEQFFGPGTRLTVL.

The V and J genes are TRBV5-8 and TRBJ1-1, with 7 nucleotides matching TRBD1. Unmatched junction bases numbered 6, after V lost 0 bases and J lost 1 base. This CDR3 comprises 16 residues. Germline CDR1 is SGHTS and CDR2 is YDEGEE. CDR3 bases: TGTGCCAGCAGCTTGGAGGTTCAGGGGGGGAACACTGAAGCTTTCTTT. Encoded protein: CASSLEVQGGNTEAFF.

This clone was counted a single time. The sample carries other DNA sequences with the same CDR3. The chain employs TRBV14 and TRBJ1-2; maybe TRBD1 (5 bases). CDR1 and CDR2 from the germline V gene are SGHDN and FVKESK. This CDR3 region has 15 residues. The V end lost 6 bases, the J end lost 8 bases, and 22 bases lay between the germline ends. CDR3 DNA sequence: TGTGCCAGCAGTCCAAGGGTGGGCCCCGGGGGGGGCTACACCTTC. Translated: CASSPRVGPGGGYTF.

The chain combines TRBV11-2 with TRBJ1-2; weak D call: TRBD1 (5 bases). This CDR3 has 12 residues. Germline values: CDR1 SGHAT, CDR2 FQNNGV. The ends were cut back, 4 bases at V and 7 bases at J, with 10 bases in the middle. The CDR3 nucleotides read TGTGCCAGCAGCTCCTCAGGGATTGGCTACACCTTC. Its translation is CASSSSGIGYTF.

The chain uses TRBV5-1 and TRBJ2-7; D is ambiguous. Germline-derived CDR1 and CDR2 are SGHRS and YFSETQ. Trimming removed 5 bases from V and 6 bases from J, with 18 bases in between. The CDR3 runs to 14 residues. The CDR3 protein is CASRESGLSGEQYF. Written as DNA, the CDR3 is TGCGCCAGCAGAGAATCGGGTCTCTCCGGCGAGCAGTACTTC.